The 12 T cell receptor beta chains given below trace back to one sample, sequenced in a study of blood T cell repertoires in COVID-19. Here immunoSEQ multiplex PCR was the method, and the copy in TCRdb shows in-frame clones only, minus some. The top ten clones hold over 9.5% of a sample with approximately 200,000 clones, approximately 81% of them seen once. Sequencing used peripheral blood. Receptors originate from a woman over 75 with COVID-19, enrolled during active disease.

This rearrangement joins TRBV30 to TRBJ1-2; 8 positions match TRBD1. V trimming: 0 bases; J trimming: 7 bases; junction bases outside the gene matches: 10. The CDR3 loop spans 15 amino acids. CDR1 and CDR2 (germline): GTSNPN, SVGIG (reference sequence). The DNA of the CDR3 is TGTGCCTGGAGTGTACGCGGACAGGGCCGGGGTGGCTACACCTTC. It specifies CAWSVRGQGRGGYTF.

The V gene is TRBV12-3 or TRBV12-4, the J gene TRBJ1-1; maybe TRBD1 (6 bases). V shed 7 bases and J shed 4 bases, with 10 bases lying between them. This CDR3 comprises 12 residues. The CDR3 DNA follows: TGTGCCAGCAATCAAGGGGGCACTGAAGCTTTCTTT. Protein sequence: CASNQGGTEAFF.

A few counts support this clone. One end of the junction varies from germline; a read error may be responsible. The chain has TRBV6-2 or TRBV6-3 and TRBJ2-7, with D perhaps matching TRBD1 (6 bases). The CDR3 loop spans 13 amino acids. Germline-derived CDR1 and CDR2 are MNHEY and SVGEGT. The CDR3 is CASSYSRQASGIF. The CDR3 coding sequence is TGTGCCAGCAGTTACTCGAGACAGGCCTCTGGTATCTTC.

This clone has just a few counts. For the CDR3, the DNA is TGTGCCACCTCGAGGCGCAGGGAAACCTACAATGAGCAGTTCTTC. Its protein product is CATSRRRETYNEQFF. V is TRBV24-1 and J is TRBJ2-1; a weak D match, TRBD1 (5 bases). Germline V lookup: CDR1 KGHDR, CDR2 SFDVKD. This CDR3 is built from 15 residues. The germline V and J ends were trimmed by 9 bases and 2 bases, with 16 bases remaining between them.

This sequence joins TRBV5-1 and TRBJ2-1; 7 bases line up with TRBD2. CDR1 is SGHRS and CDR2 is YFSETQ in the germline V gene. There are 14 residues in the CDR3. Trimming removed 3 bases from V and 5 bases from J; junction bases left unmatched: 5. In DNA, the CDR3 is TGCGCCAGCAGCTCACTAGCGTCCCACAATGAGCAGTTCTTC. It encodes CASSSLASHNEQFF.

The J gene is TRBJ2-6, the V gene TRBV5-1; D is possibly TRBD2 (5 bases). This CDR3 has 16 amino acids. CDR1 and CDR2 from the germline V gene are SGHRS and YFSETQ. V lost 0 bases and J 0 bases, leaving 7 bases between the germline ends. In DNA, the CDR3 is TGCGCCAGCAGCTTGGACGGGGACTCTGGGGCCAACGTCCTGACTTTC. This translates into CASSLDGDSGANVLTF.

This rearrangement joins TRBV18 to TRBJ1-5; no definite D call. The V and J ends lost 2 bases and 3 bases respectively, with 8 bases between them. Germline V gene sequence: CDR1 KGHSH, CDR2 LQKENI. There are 14 residues in the CDR3. The CDR3: CASSPGLINQPQHF. The DNA of the CDR3 is TGTGCCAGCTCACCAGGGCTGATCAATCAGCCCCAGCATTTT.

The table lists this clone with a count of one. The CDR3 region is CASSGDRGGGSEQFF. For the CDR3, the DNA is TGCGCCAGCAGCGGCGACAGGGGTGGAGGGTCTGAGCAGTTCTTC. The V and J genes are TRBV5-1 and TRBJ2-1, with TRBD1 matching over 8 bases. Germline V CDR1 and CDR2: SGHRS, YFSETQ. The CDR3 consists of 15 residues. The ends lost 4 bases at V and 9 bases at J; junction bases unmatched: 12.

This chain uses TRBV6-5 with TRBJ1-2, with D unclear. Germline lookup yields CDR1 MNHEY and CDR2 SVGAGI. CDR3 size: 12 residues. The germline V and J ends were trimmed by 4 bases and 3 bases, with 6 bases remaining between them. The DNA of the CDR3 is TGTGCCAGCAGTTCTCTTCACTATGGCTACACCTTC. Its protein product is CASSSLHYGYTF.

The gene calls are TRBV2 and TRBJ1-1; D is undetermined. Trimming removed 6 bases from V and 1 base from J, with 9 bases in between. In germline, CDR1 is SNHLY, CDR2 FYNNEI. This CDR3 comprises 13 residues. The CDR3 loop reads CASSNQWNTEAFF. Written as DNA, the CDR3 is TGTGCCAGCAGCAATCAGTGGAACACTGAAGCTTTCTTT.

As to this clone: Different DNA sequences within this sample yield the same CDR3. The chain is built from TRBV24-1 and TRBJ2-3; D remains unclear. CDR1 KGHDR and CDR2 SFDVKD come from the germline V gene. The CDR3 length is 12 residues. Between the trimmed V and J ends, which lost 9 bases and 0 bases, there was a span of 6 bases. CDR3 sequence reads: CATSSSTDTQYF. CDR3 DNA sequence: TGTGCCACCTCTTCTAGCACAGATACGCAGTATTTT.

The chain has TRBV5-1 and TRBJ2-5; 7 bases line up with TRBD1. After removal of 4 bases from V and 3 bases from J, the junction contained 3 bases not matched to a gene. This CDR3 is 13 amino acids long. Germline V lookup: CDR1 SGHRS, CDR2 YFSETQ. This chain's CDR3 is CASSMTGKETQYF. The CDR3 bases are TGCGCCAGCAGCATGACAGGGAAAGAGACCCAGTACTTC.